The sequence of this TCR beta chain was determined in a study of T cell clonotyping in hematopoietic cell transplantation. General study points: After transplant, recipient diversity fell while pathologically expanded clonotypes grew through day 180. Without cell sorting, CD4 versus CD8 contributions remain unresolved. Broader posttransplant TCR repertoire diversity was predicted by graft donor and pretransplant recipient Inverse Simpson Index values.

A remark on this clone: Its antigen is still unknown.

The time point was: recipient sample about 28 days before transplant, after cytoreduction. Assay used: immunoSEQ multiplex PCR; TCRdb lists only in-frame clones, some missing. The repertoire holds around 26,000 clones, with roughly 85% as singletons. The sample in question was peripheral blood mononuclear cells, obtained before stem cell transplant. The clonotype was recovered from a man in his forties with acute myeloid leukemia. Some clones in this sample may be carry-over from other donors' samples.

CDR3 in DNA: TGTGCCAGTAGTCCGGGACAGGGGGAGGATACGCAGTATTTT. Amino acids: CASSPGQGEDTQYF. The chain couples TRBV19 to TRBJ2-3; 11 nucleotides line up with TRBD1. V gave up 5 bases and J gave up 6 bases; unmatched junction bases: 4. Germline-derived CDR1 and CDR2 are LNHDA and SQIVND (reference sequence). The CDR3 runs to 14 residues.